Listed here is a single T cell receptor beta chain. The sample belongs to a study of blood T cell repertoires in COVID-19. Repertoires were generated with immunoSEQ multiplex PCR, while TCRdb's copy carries only in-frame clones and drops some. The sample lists over 60,000 clones, about 80% seen once, with approximately 10% in the top ten. From germline, CDR1 is SGHAT and CDR2 FQNNGV. The CDR3 length is 18 residues. The V and J ends lost 3 bases and 4 bases, in that order; junction bases with no gene match: 10. A Seattle source enrolled patients during active infection and followed them longitudinally.

The chain combines TRBV11-2 with TRBJ2-2, with 11 bases fitting TRBD2. The receptor was derived from a man aged 45 to 65 with COVID-19, enrolled during active disease. Sequenced input: peripheral blood. CDR3 loop: CASSLTLAGVPRTGELFF. CDR3 nucleotides: TGTGCCAGCAGCTTGACACTAGCGGGAGTCCCCCGCACCGGGGAGCTGTTTTTT.